Reported below is one TCR beta chain. Its matching antigen is unknown. The data were obtained in a study of CD8 T cells in Susac syndrome. It was with random hexamers that roughly 0.45 to 1 ug RNA was reverse transcribed. The CDR3 of TCR beta was amplified by immunoSEQ multiplex PCR across 54 Vbeta and 13 Jbeta. TCRdb reprocessed the immunoSEQ multiplex PCR reads via MiXCR and lists one record per CDR3 protein. Here the sample spans 65,000 to 100,000 distinct CDR3 sequences, about 96% being singletons. Overall study findings and caveats: The study acknowledged a relatively small number of individuals in its TCR sequencing and HLA analysis.

The CDR3 is 14 residues long. V trimming: 7 bases; J trimming: 0 bases; junction bases outside the gene matches: 4. Germline CDR1 is GTSNPN and CDR2 is SVGIG (reference sequence). The chain employs TRBV30 and TRBJ2-1; TRBD2 matches at 9 bases. Sequencing input: CD8+ T cells from PBMCs. The sequence came from a human donor with Susac syndrome. Written as DNA, the CDR3 is TGTGCCTTCGCGACTAGCGGCTCCTACAATGAGCAGTTCTTC. Its protein is CAFATSGSYNEQFF. The variable domain in full, with the rest retrieved from reference TRBV30 and TRBJ2-1, is SQTIHQWPATLVQPVGSPLSLECTVEGTSNPNLYWYRQAAGRGLQLLFYSVGIGQISSEVPQNLSASRPQDRQFILSSKKLLLSDSGFYLCAFATSGSYNEQFFGPGTRLTVL.